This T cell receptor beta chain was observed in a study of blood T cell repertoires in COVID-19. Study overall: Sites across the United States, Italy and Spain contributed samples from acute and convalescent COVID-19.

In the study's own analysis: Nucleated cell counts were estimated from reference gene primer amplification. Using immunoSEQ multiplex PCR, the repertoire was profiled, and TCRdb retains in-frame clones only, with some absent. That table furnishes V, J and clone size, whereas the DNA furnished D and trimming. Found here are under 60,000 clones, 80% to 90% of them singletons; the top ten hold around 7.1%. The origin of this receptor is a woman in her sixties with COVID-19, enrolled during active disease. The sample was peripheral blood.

The CDR3 is CASSIVPEWRRGRLDQPQHF. The CDR3 DNA reads as TGTGCCAGTAGTATTGTTCCCGAATGGCGCAGGGGGCGTCTCGATCAGCCCCAGCATTTT. The chain recombines TRBV19 with TRBJ1-5; 8 bases agree with TRBD1. The CDR3 runs 20 residues. CDR1 and CDR2 (germline): LNHDA, SQIVND (reference sequence). Unmatched junction bases numbered 21, after V lost 3 bases and J lost 5 bases.